Detailed here is one TCR beta chain. A read error may explain this, as a much larger clone is one base away. This record belongs to a study of blood T cells in healthy people across ages. CDR3 length equals 17 residues. Together with a sample-barcoded 5' primer, a J-beta primer mix was included in a second PCR lasting roughly 6 to 12 cycles. One entry per CDR3 protein results from TCRdb running MiXCR on the 5' RACE reads. The table has 600,000 or so distinct CDR3 sequences, roughly 31% seen once. The chain has TRBV12-3 or TRBV12-4 and TRBJ1-5; TRBD1 might be the D (5 bases). Specimen: blood. The sequence was obtained from a woman aged 80 or over in good health. CDR3 in amino acids: CASSFDSGPNSSQPQHF. CDR3 nucleotides: TGTGCCAGCAGTTTTGACTCGGGGCCAAATAGCAGTCAGCCCCAGCATTTT.